This T cell receptor beta chain was captured in a study of blood T cell repertoires in COVID-19. Turning to the study itself: Spain, Italy and the United States supplied samples that represented acute and convalescent COVID-19.

Germline assignment: CDR1 SGHTA and CDR2 FQGNSA. The CDR3 is 14 amino acids. V was pared by 0 bases and J by 2 bases, with 7 bases between. In the original workflow: Using reference gene primer amplification, nucleated cell counts were estimated. Measured with immunoSEQ multiplex PCR; TCRdb has only the in-frame clones, and not every one. The V and J calls and clone size were taken over from that table, and D and trimming were inferred from the DNA. Here the sample spans approximately 21,000 clones, around nine tenths being singletons. The source material was peripheral blood. This clonotype was sampled from a woman of 80 years or more with active COVID-19. The V and J genes are TRBV7-2 and TRBJ1-2; D unclear. The DNA of the CDR3 is TGTGCCAGCAGCTTAGCGGCAACCAACTATGGCTACACCTTC. Translated: CASSLAATNYGYTF.